The present entry profiles one T cell receptor (beta chain) with its context. Its antigen is unknown. The sample comes from a study of cytomegalovirus exposure and HLA in healthy donors. Overall study context: Earlier sequencing of 200 million or so T cells yielded around 100 million unique TCR beta sequences.

Amplification used 60 Vbeta primers and 13 Jbeta primers. TCRdb's table, derived via immunoSEQ multiplex PCR, lists solely in-frame clones and lacks some. This table holds some 170,000 clones, 65% to 80% found once. Whole-study results and caveats: Accounts indicate the classifier identified cytomegalovirus status with strong specificity and sensitivity.

Trimming stripped 4 bases from V and 7 bases from J, with 13 bases between. The CDR3 has 14 residues. Germline V gene data show CDR1 as MDHEN and CDR2 as SYDVKM. This sequence originates from a woman younger than 45 in good health and CMV-seronegative. The sample consisted of PBMCs. The V gene is TRBV28, the J gene TRBJ1-4; D gene uncertain. CDR3 coding DNA: TGTGCCAGCAGTTCTTTCCTAGAAGGTGAAAAACTGTTTTTT. It is translated as CASSSFLEGEKLFF.